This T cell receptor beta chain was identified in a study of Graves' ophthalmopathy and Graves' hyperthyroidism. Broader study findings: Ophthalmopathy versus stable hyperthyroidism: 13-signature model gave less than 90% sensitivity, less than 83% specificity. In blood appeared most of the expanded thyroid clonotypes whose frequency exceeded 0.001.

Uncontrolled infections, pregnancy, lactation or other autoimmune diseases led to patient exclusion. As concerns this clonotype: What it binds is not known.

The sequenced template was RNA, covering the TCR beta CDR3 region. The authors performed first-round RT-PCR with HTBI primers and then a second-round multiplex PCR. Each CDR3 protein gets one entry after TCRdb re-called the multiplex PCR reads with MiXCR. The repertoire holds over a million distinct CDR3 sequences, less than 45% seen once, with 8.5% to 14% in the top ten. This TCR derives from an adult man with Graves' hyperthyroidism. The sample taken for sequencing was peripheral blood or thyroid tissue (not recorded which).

CDR3 amino acids: CASSLPGQGVGELFF. Written as DNA, the CDR3 is TGTGCCAGCAGTCTCCCGGGACAGGGTGTCGGGGAGCTGTTTTTT. The chain recombines TRBV12-3 or TRBV12-4 with TRBJ2-2; TRBD1 aligns across 9 bases. V shed 5 bases and J 7 bases; nucleotides not matched to a gene: 8. The CDR3 is made up of 15 amino acids.